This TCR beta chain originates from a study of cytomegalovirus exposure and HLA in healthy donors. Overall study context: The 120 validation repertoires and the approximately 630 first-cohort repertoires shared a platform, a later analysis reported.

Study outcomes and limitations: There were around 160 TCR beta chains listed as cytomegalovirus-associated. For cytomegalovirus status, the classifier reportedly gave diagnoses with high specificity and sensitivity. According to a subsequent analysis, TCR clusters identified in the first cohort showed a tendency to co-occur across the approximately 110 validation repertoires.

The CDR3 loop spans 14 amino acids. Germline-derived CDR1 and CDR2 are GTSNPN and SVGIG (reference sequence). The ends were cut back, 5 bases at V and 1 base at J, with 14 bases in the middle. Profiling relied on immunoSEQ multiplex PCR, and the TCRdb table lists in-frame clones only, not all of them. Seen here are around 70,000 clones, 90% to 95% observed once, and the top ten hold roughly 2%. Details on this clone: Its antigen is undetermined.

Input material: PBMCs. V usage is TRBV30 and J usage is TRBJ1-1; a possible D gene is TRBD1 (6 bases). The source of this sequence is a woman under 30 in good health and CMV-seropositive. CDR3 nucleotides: TGTGCCTGGGCCTTTGGACAGTCGAACACTGAAGCTTTCTTT. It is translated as CAWAFGQSNTEAFF. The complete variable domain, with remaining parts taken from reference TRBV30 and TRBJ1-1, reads SQTIHQWPATLVQPVGSPLSLECTVEGTSNPNLYWYRQAAGRGLQLLFYSVGIGQISSEVPQNLSASRPQDRQFILSSKKLLLSDSGFYLCAWAFGQSNTEAFFGQGTRLTVV.